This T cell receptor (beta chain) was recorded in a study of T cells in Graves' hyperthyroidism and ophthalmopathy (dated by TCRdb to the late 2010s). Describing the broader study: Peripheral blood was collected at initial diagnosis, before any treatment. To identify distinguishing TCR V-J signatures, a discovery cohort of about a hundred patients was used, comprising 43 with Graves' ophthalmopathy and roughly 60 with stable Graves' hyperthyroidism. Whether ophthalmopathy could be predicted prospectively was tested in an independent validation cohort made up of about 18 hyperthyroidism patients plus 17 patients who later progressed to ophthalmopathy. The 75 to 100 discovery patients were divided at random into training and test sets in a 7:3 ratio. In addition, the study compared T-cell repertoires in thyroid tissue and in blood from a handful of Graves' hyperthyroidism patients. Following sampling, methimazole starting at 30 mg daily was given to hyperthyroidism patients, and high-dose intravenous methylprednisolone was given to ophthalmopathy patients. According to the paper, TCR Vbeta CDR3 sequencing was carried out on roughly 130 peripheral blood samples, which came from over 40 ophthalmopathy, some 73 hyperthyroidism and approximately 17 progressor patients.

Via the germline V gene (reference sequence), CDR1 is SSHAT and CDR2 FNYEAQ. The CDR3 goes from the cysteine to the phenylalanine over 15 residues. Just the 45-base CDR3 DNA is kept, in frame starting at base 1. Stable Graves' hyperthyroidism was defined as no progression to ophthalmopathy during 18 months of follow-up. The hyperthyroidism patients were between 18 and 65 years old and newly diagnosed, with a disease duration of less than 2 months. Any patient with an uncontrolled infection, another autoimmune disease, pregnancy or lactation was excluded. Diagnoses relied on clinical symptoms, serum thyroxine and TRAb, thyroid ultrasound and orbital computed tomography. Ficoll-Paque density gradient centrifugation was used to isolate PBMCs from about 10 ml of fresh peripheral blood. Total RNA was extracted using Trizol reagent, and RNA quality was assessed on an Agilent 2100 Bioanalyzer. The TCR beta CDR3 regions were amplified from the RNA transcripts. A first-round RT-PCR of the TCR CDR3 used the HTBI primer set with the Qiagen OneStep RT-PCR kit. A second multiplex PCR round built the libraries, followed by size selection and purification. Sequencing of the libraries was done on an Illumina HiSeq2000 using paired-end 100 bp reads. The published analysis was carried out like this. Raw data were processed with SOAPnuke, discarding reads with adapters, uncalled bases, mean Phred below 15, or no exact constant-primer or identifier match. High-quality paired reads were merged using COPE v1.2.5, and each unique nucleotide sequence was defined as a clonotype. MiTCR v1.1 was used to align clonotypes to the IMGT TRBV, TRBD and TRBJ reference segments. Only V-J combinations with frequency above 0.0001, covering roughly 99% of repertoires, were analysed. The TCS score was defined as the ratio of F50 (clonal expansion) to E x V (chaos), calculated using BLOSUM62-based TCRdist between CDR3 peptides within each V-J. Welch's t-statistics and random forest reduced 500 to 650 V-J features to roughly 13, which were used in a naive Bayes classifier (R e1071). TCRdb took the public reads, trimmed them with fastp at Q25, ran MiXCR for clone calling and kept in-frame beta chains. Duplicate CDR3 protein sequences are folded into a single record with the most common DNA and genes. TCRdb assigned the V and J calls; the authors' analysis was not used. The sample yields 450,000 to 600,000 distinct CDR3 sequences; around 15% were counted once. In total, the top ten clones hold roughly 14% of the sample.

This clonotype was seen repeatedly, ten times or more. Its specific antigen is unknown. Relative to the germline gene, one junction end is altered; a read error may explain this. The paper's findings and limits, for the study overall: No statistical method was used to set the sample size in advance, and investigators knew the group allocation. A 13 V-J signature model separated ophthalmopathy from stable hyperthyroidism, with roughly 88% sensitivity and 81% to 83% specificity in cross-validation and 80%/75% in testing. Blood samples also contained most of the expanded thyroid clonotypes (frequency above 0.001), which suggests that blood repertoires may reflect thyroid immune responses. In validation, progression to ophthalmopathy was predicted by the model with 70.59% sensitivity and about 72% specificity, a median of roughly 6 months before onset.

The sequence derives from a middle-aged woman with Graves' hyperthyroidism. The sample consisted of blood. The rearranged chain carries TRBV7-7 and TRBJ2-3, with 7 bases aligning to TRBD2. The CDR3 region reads CASSPSSGFTDTQYF. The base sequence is TGTGCTAGCAGCCCCTCTAGCGGATTCACAGATACGCAGTATTTT.